These 26 T cell receptor beta chains originate from one sample sequenced in a study of blood T cell repertoires in COVID-19. Clones were sequenced by immunoSEQ multiplex PCR, and TCRdb holds only the in-frame ones, with some missing. This sample has about 220,000 clones; roughly 87% occur once, and the top ten carry over 1.5%. Sequenced sample: peripheral blood. These receptors originate from a middle-aged man with active or convalescent COVID-19.

The rearrangement uses TRBV12-5 and TRBJ2-5, with TRBD2 matching over 7 bases. J gave up 5 bases and V 2 bases, and 5 bases lay outside the gene matches. There are 14 residues in the CDR3. CDR1 LGHNT and CDR2 FRNRAP come from the germline V gene. CDR3 DNA sequence: TGTGCTAGTGGTTTGAGGCAGGGAGGGGAGACCCAGTACTTC. It yields the protein CASGLRQGGETQYF.

The V call is TRBV19, the J call TRBJ2-5; D is possibly TRBD1 (6 bases). The CDR3 contains 14 residues. With 4 bases removed from V and 3 bases from J, the gap between germline ends came to 12 bases. Germline V gene lookup returns CDR1 LNHDA and CDR2 SQIVND (reference sequence). CDR3 amino acids: CASSKGHVKETQYF. For the CDR3, the DNA is TGTGCCAGTAGTAAGGGACACGTAAAAGAGACCCAGTACTTC.

V is TRBV27 and J is TRBJ2-3, with TRBD2 matching 9 bases. CDR1 and CDR2 from the germline V gene are MNHEY and SMNVEV (reference sequence). The CDR3 is made up of 17 amino acids. The junction had 6 bases not matched to a gene; V was cut back by 2 bases and J by 0 bases. Here the CDR3 DNA reads TGTGCCAGCAGTTTACGGGGTAGCGGGGGCAGCACAGATACGCAGTATTTT. Translating gives CASSLRGSGGSTDTQYF.

The rearrangement joins TRBV2 to TRBJ2-6, with TRBD2 identical over 8 bases. The CDR3 totals 16 residues. The ends lost 9 bases at V and 2 bases at J; junction bases unmatched: 9. CDR1 SNHLY and CDR2 FYNNEI come from the germline V gene. This CDR3 is CARFRTSPPGANVLTF. CDR3 coding DNA: TGTGCCAGGTTCCGGACTAGCCCTCCTGGGGCCAACGTCCTGACTTTC.

The chain joins TRBV5-5 to TRBJ1-2; D gene unclear. V was pared by 2 bases and J by 0 bases, with 8 bases between. This CDR3 contains 14 residues. Germline V gives CDR1 SGHKS, CDR2 YYEKEE (reference sequence). Here the CDR3 reads CASSFGDTNYGYTF. CDR3 coding DNA: TGTGCCAGCAGCTTTGGTGACACTAACTATGGCTACACCTTC.

The J gene is TRBJ1-4, the V gene TRBV6-5; a weak D match, TRBD1 (6 bases). CDR3 length: 15 amino acids. The V gene's germline CDR1 is MNHEY and CDR2 SVGAGI. Trimming removed 0 bases from V and 8 bases from J, with 13 bases in between. The chain's CDR3 is CASSYSGGPGEKLFF. CDR3 coding DNA: TGTGCCAGCAGTTACTCCGGGGGGCCGGGGGAAAAACTGTTTTTT.

This sequence joins TRBV6-4 and TRBJ1-1, with D maybe TRBD1 (5 bases). This CDR3 is built from 13 residues. The germline gives CDR1 MRHNA, CDR2 SNTAGT. Trimming took off 4 bases at V and 2 bases at J, with 8 bases between the two ends. The CDR3 here is CASSVQGNTEAFF. Here the CDR3 DNA reads TGTGCCAGCAGTGTGCAGGGTAACACTGAAGCTTTCTTT.

Note on this clone: An end of the junction differs from the germline gene, which may be a read error. The chain links TRBV19 to TRBJ1-1; a weak D match, TRBD1 (5 bases). The CDR3 runs 15 residues. Per germline, CDR1 LNHDA and CDR2 SQIVND (reference sequence). This CDR3 is CASTIRSQGNTEAFF. The CDR3 bases are TGTGCCAGTACTATAAGGTCCCAGGGGAACACTGAAGCTTTCTTT.

The chain employs TRBV6-5 and TRBJ1-4; TRBD1 agrees at 7 bases. This CDR3 is built from 14 residues. V shed 6 bases and J 5 bases; nucleotides not matched to a gene: 6. The germline gives CDR1 MNHEY, CDR2 SVGAGI. For the CDR3, the DNA is TGTGCCAGCAGCCCATGGACAGGAAATGAAAAACTGTTTTTT. This translates into CASSPWTGNEKLFF.

This chain uses TRBV18 with TRBJ1-6; TRBD1 is a possible D gene (5 bases). The ends were cut back, 3 bases at V and 0 bases at J, with 12 bases in the middle. In germline, CDR1 is KGHSH, CDR2 LQKENI. The CDR3 contains 17 residues. This CDR3 is CASSPLGASSYNSPLHF. The CDR3 DNA is TGTGCCAGCTCACCCCTTGGGGCCAGCTCCTATAATTCACCCCTCCACTTT.

V gene TRBV7-9 combines with J gene TRBJ2-7; possible D gene TRBD2, 5 bases. This CDR3 comprises 15 residues. The germline gives CDR1 SEHNR, CDR2 FQNEAQ (reference sequence). The germline V and J ends were trimmed by 4 bases and 3 bases, with 16 bases remaining between them. The CDR3 sequence is CASSSPVGSGYEQYF. CDR3 nucleotides: TGTGCCAGCAGCTCCCCCGTGGGGAGTGGCTACGAGCAGTACTTC.

The genes are TRBV11-2 and TRBJ1-5; 9 bases are shared with TRBD1. Germline CDR1 reads SGHAT; CDR2 reads FQNNGV. V shed 2 bases and J 6 bases; nucleotides not matched to a gene: 8. The CDR3 covers 16 residues. The CDR3 protein is CASSLIQGARSQPQHF. Written as DNA, the CDR3 is TGTGCCAGCAGCTTAATACAGGGGGCGCGGAGTCAGCCCCAGCATTTT.

The chain has TRBV5-1 and TRBJ2-1; TRBD2 matches 13 bases. The germline CDR1 and CDR2 sequences are SGHRS and YFSETQ. Germline trimming cut 4 bases from V and 8 bases from J; bases unmatched to any gene: 12. The CDR3 is 17 residues long. The DNA for the CDR3 is TGCGCCAGCAGCCCCGGACTAGCGGGAGTAAAGGGGGATGAGCAGTTCTTC. Translating it yields CASSPGLAGVKGDEQFF.

This chain links TRBV18 with TRBJ2-3; 9 bases line up with TRBD2. The CDR3 totals 17 residues. The V gene's germline CDR1 is KGHSH and CDR2 LQKENI. With V trimmed by 3 bases and J by 2 bases, 9 bases remained unmatched. This CDR3 reads CASSPRLLAGDTDTQYF. The CDR3 nucleotides are TGTGCCAGCTCACCGAGGTTACTAGCGGGCGACACAGATACGCAGTATTTT.

The chain recombines TRBV7-9 with TRBJ2-3; D remains unclear. Germline lookup yields CDR1 SEHNR and CDR2 FQNEAQ (reference sequence). V lost 3 bases and J lost 1, with 11 bases in between. This CDR3 has 15 residues. CDR3 DNA sequence: TGTGCCAGCAGCTTCTTCCAGATTGGCACAGATACGCAGTATTTT. Protein product: CASSFFQIGTDTQYF. The full variable domain, completed using reference TRBV7-9 and TRBJ2-3, is DTGVSQNPRHKITKRGQNVTFRCDPISEHNRLYWYRQTLGQGPEFLTYFQNEAQLEKSRLLSDRFSAERPKGSFSTLEIQRTEQGDSAMYLCASSFFQIGTDTQYFGPGTRLTVL.

This clone has just one count. The chain joins TRBV3-1 (or the pseudogene TRBV3-2) to TRBJ2-7; unclear D gene. Trimming cost V 3 bases and J 1 base, with 13 bases left between them. CDR3 length equals 15 residues. CDR1 and CDR2 from the germline V gene are LGHDT and YNNKEL (reference sequence). The CDR3 DNA reads TGTGCCAGCAGCCAGGCTATTTCGCGGTCCTACGAGCAGTACTTC. Translating it yields CASSQAISRSYEQYF.

The chain links TRBV7-3 to TRBJ2-7; D is possibly TRBD2 (6 bases). The CDR3 runs 16 residues. Trimming took 3 bases from V and 1 from J, leaving 16 bases between them. Germline CDR1 and CDR2: SGHTA and FQGTGA. CDR3 protein: CASSFSSGSESYEQYF. The CDR3 DNA follows: TGTGCCAGCAGCTTTTCCTCCGGGAGCGAATCCTACGAGCAGTACTTC.

The genes are TRBV18 and TRBJ2-1, with TRBD1 identical over 10 bases. Losses at the gene ends were 3 bases for V and 8 bases for J; bases not matched to a gene: 7. The CDR3 contains 15 residues. The germline V gene has CDR1 KGHSH and CDR2 LQKENI. The CDR3 reads CASSPWTGGFDEQFF. As DNA, the CDR3 is TGTGCCAGCTCACCTTGGACAGGGGGATTCGATGAGCAGTTCTTC.

This rearrangement joins TRBV7-3 to TRBJ2-5; 11 nucleotides line up with TRBD1. This CDR3 is built from 16 residues. From germline, CDR1 is SGHTA and CDR2 FQGTGA. Trimming took 2 bases from V and 4 from J; bases not matched to a gene: 6. CDR3 sequence (DNA): TGTGCCAGCAGCTTACGGACAGGGGGCCGGGTAGAGACCCAGTACTTC. Its protein product is CASSLRTGGRVETQYF.

CDR3 loop: CASSRTVLPNEQFF. The DNA for the CDR3 is TGTGCCAGCAGCCGGACAGTACTTCCCAATGAGCAGTTCTTC. This rearrangement joins TRBV3-1 (or the pseudogene TRBV3-2) to TRBJ2-1, with D possibly matching TRBD1 (6 bases). V was cut by 4 bases and J by 6 bases, with 13 bases left in between. CDR1 and CDR2 from the germline V gene are LGHDT and YNNKEL (reference sequence). The CDR3 spans 14 residues.

V gene TRBV10-3 combines with J gene TRBJ1-2, with TRBD1 matching over 8 bases. Germline loops: CDR1 ENHRY, CDR2 SYGVKD. The CDR3 covers 17 residues. The trim removed 6 bases at V and 5 bases at J, leaving 17 bases unmatched. CDR3 DNA: TGTGCCATCAGCACTAAGACAGGGGCTCCAGTTAGTTATGGCTACACCTTC. This encodes CAISTKTGAPVSYGYTF.

The rearrangement uses TRBV20-1 and TRBJ2-3; 7 nucleotides line up with TRBD2. This CDR3 region has 11 residues. Trimming at V came to 2 bases and at J to 13 bases, leaving 6 bases not matched to a gene. Per the germline V gene, CDR1 is DFQATT and CDR2 is SNEGSKA (reference sequence). CDR3 coding DNA: TGCAGTGCTAGAAGAAGCGGGGTCGAGTATTTT. Its translation is CSARRSGVEYF.

This clone has a single count. This chain uses TRBV19 with TRBJ1-4; no definite D call. The CDR3 sequence is 14 residues long. The germline V gene has CDR1 LNHDA and CDR2 SQIVND (reference sequence). The ends were cut back, 5 bases at V and 0 bases at J, with 7 bases in the middle. CDR3 protein: CASSGLSTNEKLFF. CDR3 nucleotides: TGTGCCAGTAGTGGGCTCTCAACTAATGAAAAACTGTTTTTT.

V usage is TRBV9 and J usage is TRBJ1-2; possibly TRBD1 for D (6 bases). The CDR3 contains 15 residues. V dropped 0 bases and J dropped 0 bases, with 9 bases sitting between them. CDR1 and CDR2 (germline): SGDLS, YYNGEE. CDR3 sequence (DNA): TGTGCCAGCAGCGTAGGAGACAGGACTAACTATGGCTACACCTTC. This codes for CASSVGDRTNYGYTF.

The CDR3: CASSLRGASGNTIYF. CDR3 sequence (DNA): TGTGCCAGCAGCCTCAGGGGGGCTTCTGGAAACACCATATATTTT. The chain is built from TRBV11-2 and TRBJ1-3; 7 positions match TRBD1. The ends lost 5 bases at V and 1 base at J; junction bases unmatched: 5. The CDR3 sequence is 15 residues long. The germline V gene encodes CDR1 SGHAT and CDR2 FQNNGV. The full variable domain, completed using reference TRBV11-2 and TRBJ1-3, is EAGVAQSPRYKIIEKRQSVAFWCNPISGHATLYWYQQILGQGPKLLIQFQNNGVVDDSQLPKDRFSAERLKGVDSTLKIQPAKLEDSAVYLCASSLRGASGNTIYFGEGSWLTVV.

V usage is TRBV5-8 and J usage is TRBJ1-1; 7 positions match TRBD1. The junction had 6 bases not matched to a gene; V was cut back by 1 base and J by 6 bases. This CDR3 is 14 amino acids long. Germline V gene data show CDR1 as SGHTS and CDR2 as YDEGEE. CDR3 residues: CASSLRKGAAEAFF. CDR3 sequence (DNA): TGTGCCAGCAGCTTGCGTAAGGGGGCGGCTGAAGCTTTCTTT.